This T cell receptor beta chain is drawn from a study of CD8 T cells in ankylosing spondylitis (dated by TCRdb to between 2016 and 2019). General notes on the study: T cell receptor beta repertoires were profiled in healthy donors and ankylosing spondylitis patients so that disease-linked TCR variants could be found. The full study cohort was made up of approximately 24 ankylosing spondylitis patients and roughly 98 healthy donors. Peripheral blood samples were taken, and synovial fluid was additionally collected from ankylosing spondylitis patients. Overall results and qualifications from the work: A TCR beta motif made up of eight or nine highly homologous amino acid variants appeared to be characteristic of blood from ankylosing spondylitis patients. Some of the motif variants had been reported before in the synovial fluid and blood of reactive arthritis patients, a finding that suggests common disease-initiation mechanisms. The disease-linked clones were reported to be significantly enriched in matched synovial fluid samples from ankylosing spondylitis patients. The disease-linked clones had a CD8+ phenotype and were found at relatively low frequencies in peripheral blood.

This clonotype has ten or more counts. No antigen is known for it. Base-call qualities are not available, and no considerably larger clone is one nucleotide away. The sequencer listed for this sample is Illumina HiSeq 2500. Quantitative 5'-RACE with molecular barcodes was the method used to prepare the TCR beta libraries. Concerning the study's data processing: A new computational method based on a probabilistic model of VDJ rearrangement was used to identify disease-linked TCR variants. TCRdb reran the public reads through fastp at Q25 and MiXCR, keeping productive beta chains. Each entry merges the rows of one CDR3 protein and shows their most common DNA and genes. The V and J calls come from TCRdb's annotation, not from the publication. The sample table shows around 9,100 distinct CDR3 sequences, and 5% to 7.5% are seen once. The top ten clonotypes cover 40% to 50% of the sample. The CDR3 runs 13 residues from the cysteine to the phenylalanine. The retained sequence is limited to the CDR3, 39 bases, with the frame set at the first base. CDR1 and CDR2, per the germline V gene, are SGDLS and YYNGEE. Clipping removes 7 bases from V and 3 bases from J, with 4 as the unmatched junction base count.

The origin of this receptor is a female donor with ankylosing spondylitis or in good health (not recorded which). The rearranged segments are TRBV9 and TRBJ1-5; the central 7 bases match TRBD1. The sample taken for sequencing was blood, either unsorted or a sorted T cell fraction (not recorded which). The bases are TGTGCCAGCGCTACAGGGGACAATCAGCCCCAGCATTTT. Its translation is CASATGDNQPQHF.